This entry is about one T cell receptor (beta chain). This sample stems from a study of CD8 T cells in ankylosing spondylitis. TCRdb recomputed calls from the 5' RACE reads with MiXCR, one row per CDR3 protein. The sample lists 250,000 to 350,000 distinct CDR3 sequences; around 19% were seen once. Unmatched junction bases numbered 6, after V lost 5 bases and J lost 3 bases. This CDR3 spans 14 amino acids. This TCR was recovered from a male donor with ankylosing spondylitis or in good health (not recorded which). The V call is TRBV12-3 or TRBV12-4, the J call TRBJ2-5; TRBD1 matches at 7 bases. Sequencing input: blood, either unsorted or a sorted T cell fraction (not recorded which). The CDR3 DNA reads TGTGCCAGCAGTCCAGATGACAGGGAAGAGACCCAGTACTTC. Amino acids: CASSPDDREETQYF.